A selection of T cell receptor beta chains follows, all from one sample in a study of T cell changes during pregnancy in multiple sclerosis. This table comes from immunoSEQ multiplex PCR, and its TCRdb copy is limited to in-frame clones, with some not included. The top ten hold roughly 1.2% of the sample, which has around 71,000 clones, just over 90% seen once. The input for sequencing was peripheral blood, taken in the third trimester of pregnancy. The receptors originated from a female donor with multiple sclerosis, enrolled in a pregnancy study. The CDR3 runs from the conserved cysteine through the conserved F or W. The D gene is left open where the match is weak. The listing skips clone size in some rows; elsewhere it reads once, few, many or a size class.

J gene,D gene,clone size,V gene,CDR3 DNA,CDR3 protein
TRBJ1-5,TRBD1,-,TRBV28,TGTGCCAGCAGCTCACAGACAGGGGGCGCGCAGCCCCAGCATTTT,CASSSQTGGAQPQHF
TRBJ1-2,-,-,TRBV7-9,TGTGCCAGCAGCTTAGCCGAAGAGGGAGGGTACACCTTC,CASSLAEEGGYTF
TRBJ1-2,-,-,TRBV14,TGTGCCAGCAGCCAAGATCCCGTGCGGGGTAACTATGGCTACACCTTC,CASSQDPVRGNYGYTF
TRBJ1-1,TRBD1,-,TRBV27,TGTGCCAGCAGTTTAGACAGGGGATACGCTGAAGCTTTCTTT,CASSLDRGYAEAFF
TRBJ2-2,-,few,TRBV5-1,TGCGCCAGCAGCTTGGCACGGACAGCAAACACCGGGGAGCTGTTTTTT,CASSLARTANTGELFF
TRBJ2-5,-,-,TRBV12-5,TGTGCTAGTGGTTTCTTGGACAGCGAAGAGACCCAGTACTTC,CASGFLDSEETQYF
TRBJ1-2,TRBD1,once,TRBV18,TGTGCCAGCTCAAGCACCGGGACAGGGGATGGCTACACCTTC,CASSSTGTGDGYTF
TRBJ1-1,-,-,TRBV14,TGTGCCAGCAGCCGCTGGACAGCTTATGAAGCTTTCTTT,CASSRWTAYEAFF
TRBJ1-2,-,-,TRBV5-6,TGTGCCAGCAGCTTCACCCAGACCGGGACACTGGGCGGCTACACCTTC,CASSFTQTGTLGGYTF
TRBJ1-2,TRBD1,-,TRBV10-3,TGTGCCATCAGTTCCCCCGGGACAGGGTTGGTTGGCTACACCTTC,CAISSPGTGLVGYTF
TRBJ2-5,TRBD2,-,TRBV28,TGTGCCAGCAGTAGAACTAGCGGGCTTCAAGAGACCCAGTACTTC,CASSRTSGLQETQYF
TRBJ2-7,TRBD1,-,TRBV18,TGTGCCAGCTCACCAACCCAGGGGGCGAACGAGCAGTACTTC,CASSPTQGANEQYF
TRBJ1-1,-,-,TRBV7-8,TGTGCCAGCAGCTTATGGTCCGGGAGCACTGAAGCTTTCTTT,CASSLWSGSTEAFF